Listed below are T cell receptor beta chains from one sample, sequenced in a study of T cells expressing NK-cell markers. TCRdb re-called the 5' RACE reads; every CDR3 protein appears as one record, without DNA. This sample's table has about 260,000 distinct CDR3 sequences. Material: blood T cells: a sorted CD56 or NKG2C T cell subset, CD4+ or CD8+ T cells, or bulk PBMC T cells (not recorded which). All receptors come from a man in his late teens or twenties in good health. Both conserved end residues are part of each CDR3.

cdr3_aa	j_call	v_call
CASSLDSWLGEQYF	TRBJ2-7	TRBV5-1
CASSRQGFRHEQFF	TRBJ2-1	TRBV12-3/TRBV12-4
CASSITDLNTQYF	TRBJ2-3	TRBV9
CASSLVPSGNSYEQYF	TRBJ2-7	TRBV5-1
CASTRRAGANVLTF	TRBJ2-6	TRBV19
CASSTGGDTQYF	TRBJ2-3	TRBV19
CASRGAEEQYF	TRBJ2-7	TRBV19
CASSLAGGVFNQPQHF	TRBJ1-5	TRBV12-3/TRBV12-4
CASRLLAGVRNEQFF	TRBJ2-1	TRBV19
CAISERQDYYEQYF	TRBJ2-7	TRBV10-3
CSAPRTSSNEQFF	TRBJ2-1	TRBV20-1
CASSPTPGRNTQYF	TRBJ2-3	TRBV7-3
CASSLHRDRAYTEAFF	TRBJ1-1	TRBV5-5
CASSFGRLGQFF	TRBJ2-1	TRBV6-1
CASSLEPPGIGYTF	TRBJ1-2	TRBV12-3/TRBV12-4
CASGLVLTVKQGAGELFF	TRBJ2-2	TRBV12-5
CAISGGDNLHTF	TRBJ1-2	TRBV10-3
CATSDADRALTGELFF	TRBJ2-2	TRBV24-1
CASSSTMTRMEQFF	TRBJ2-1	TRBV11-2
CASSRTGRDAGELFF	TRBJ2-2	TRBV5-1